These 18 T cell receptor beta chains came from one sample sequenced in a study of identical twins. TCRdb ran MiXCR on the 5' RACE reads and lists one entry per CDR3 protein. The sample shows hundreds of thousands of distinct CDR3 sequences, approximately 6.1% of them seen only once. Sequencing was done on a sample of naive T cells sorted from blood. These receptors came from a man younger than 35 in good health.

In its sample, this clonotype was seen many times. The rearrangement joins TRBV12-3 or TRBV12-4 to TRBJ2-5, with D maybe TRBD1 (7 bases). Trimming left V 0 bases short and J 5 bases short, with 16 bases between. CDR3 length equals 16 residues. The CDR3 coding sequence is TGTGCCAGCAGTTTAGCCCAAGCGACAGGGAGGGAGACCCAGTACTTC. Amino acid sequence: CASSLAQATGRETQYF.

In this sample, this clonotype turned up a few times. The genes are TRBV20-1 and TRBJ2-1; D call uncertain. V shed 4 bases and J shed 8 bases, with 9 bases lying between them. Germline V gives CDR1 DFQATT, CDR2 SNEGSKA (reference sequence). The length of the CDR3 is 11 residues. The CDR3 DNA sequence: TGCAGTGCTAAGGAGAAGGATGAGCAGTTCTTC. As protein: CSAKEKDEQFF.

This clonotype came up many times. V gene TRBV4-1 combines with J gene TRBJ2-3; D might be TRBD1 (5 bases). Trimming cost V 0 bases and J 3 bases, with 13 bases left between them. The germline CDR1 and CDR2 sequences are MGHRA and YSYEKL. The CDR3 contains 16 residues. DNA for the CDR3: TGCGCCAGCAGCCAAGATTGGCCGACAGATACAGATACGCAGTATTTT. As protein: CASSQDWPTDTDTQYF.

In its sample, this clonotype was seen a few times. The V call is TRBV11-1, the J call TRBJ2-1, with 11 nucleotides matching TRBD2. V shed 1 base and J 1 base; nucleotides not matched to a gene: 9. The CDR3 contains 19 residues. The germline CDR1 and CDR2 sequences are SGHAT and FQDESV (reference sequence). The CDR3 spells CASSLEGGSGRGSYNEQFF. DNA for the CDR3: TGTGCCAGCAGCTTAGAGGGTGGTAGCGGGAGGGGGTCCTACAATGAGCAGTTCTTC.

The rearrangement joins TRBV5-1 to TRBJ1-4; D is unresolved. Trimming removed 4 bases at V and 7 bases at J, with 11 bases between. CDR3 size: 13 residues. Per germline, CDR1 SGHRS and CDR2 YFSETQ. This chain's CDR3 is CASSRDIGEKLFF. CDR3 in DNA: TGCGCCAGCAGCCGGGATATAGGTGAAAAACTGTTTTTT.

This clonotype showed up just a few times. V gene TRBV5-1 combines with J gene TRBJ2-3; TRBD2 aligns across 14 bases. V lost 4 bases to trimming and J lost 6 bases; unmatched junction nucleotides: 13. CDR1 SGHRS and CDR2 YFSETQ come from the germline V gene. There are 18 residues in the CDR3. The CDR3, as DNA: TGCGCCAGCAGCAAGATCGGGACTAGCGGGAGAAGTGCGGATACGCAGTATTTT. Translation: CASSKIGTSGRSADTQYF.

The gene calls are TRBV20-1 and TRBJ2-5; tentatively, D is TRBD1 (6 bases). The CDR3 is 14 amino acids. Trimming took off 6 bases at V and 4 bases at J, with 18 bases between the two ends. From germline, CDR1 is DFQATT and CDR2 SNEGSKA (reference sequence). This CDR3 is CSAKLLGGGETQYF. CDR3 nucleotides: TGCAGTGCCAAACTGCTAGGGGGTGGAGAGACCCAGTACTTC.

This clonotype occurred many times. The CDR3 coding sequence is TGCAGCGTGTACCGAGATACGCAGTATTTT. As protein: CSVYRDTQYF. The chain couples TRBV29-1 to TRBJ2-3; no clear D gene. The V gene lost 6 bases and the J gene lost 5 bases, with 6 bases spanning the gap. This CDR3 is built from 10 residues. Germline CDR1 reads SQVTM; CDR2 reads ANQGSEA.

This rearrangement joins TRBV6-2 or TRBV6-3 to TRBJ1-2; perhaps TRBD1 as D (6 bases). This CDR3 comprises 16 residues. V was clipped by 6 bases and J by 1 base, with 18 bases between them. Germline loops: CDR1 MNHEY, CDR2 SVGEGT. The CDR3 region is CASRSPTGLVNYGYTF. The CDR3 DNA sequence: TGTGCCAGCAGGTCGCCGACAGGACTGGTTAACTATGGCTACACCTTC.

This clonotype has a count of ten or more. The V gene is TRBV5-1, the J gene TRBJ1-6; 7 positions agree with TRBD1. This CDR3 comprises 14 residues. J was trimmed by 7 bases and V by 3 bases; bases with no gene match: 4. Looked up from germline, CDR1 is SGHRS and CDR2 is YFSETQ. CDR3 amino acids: CASSWDSSNSPLHF. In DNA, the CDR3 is TGCGCCAGCAGCTGGGACAGTTCGAATTCACCCCTCCACTTT. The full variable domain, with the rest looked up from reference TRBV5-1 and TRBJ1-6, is KAGVTQTPRYLIKTRGQQVTLSCSPISGHRSVSWYQQTPGQGLQFLFEYFSETQRNKGNFPGRFSGRQFSNSRSEMNVSTLELGDSALYLCASSWDSSNSPLHFGNGTRLTVT.

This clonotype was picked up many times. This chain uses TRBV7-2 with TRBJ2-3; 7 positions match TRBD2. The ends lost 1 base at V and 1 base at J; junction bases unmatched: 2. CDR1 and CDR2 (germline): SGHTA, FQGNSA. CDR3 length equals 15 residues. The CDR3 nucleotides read TGTGCCAGCAGCTTAGACGCGGGAGGCACAGATACGCAGTATTTT. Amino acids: CASSLDAGGTDTQYF.

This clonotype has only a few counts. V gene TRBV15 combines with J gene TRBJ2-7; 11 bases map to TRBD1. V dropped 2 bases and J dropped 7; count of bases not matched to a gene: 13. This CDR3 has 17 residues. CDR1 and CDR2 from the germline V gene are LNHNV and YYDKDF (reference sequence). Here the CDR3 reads CATSRKWDRGSALEQYV. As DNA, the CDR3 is TGTGCCACCAGCAGAAAATGGGACAGGGGGTCGGCGTTGGAGCAGTACGTC.

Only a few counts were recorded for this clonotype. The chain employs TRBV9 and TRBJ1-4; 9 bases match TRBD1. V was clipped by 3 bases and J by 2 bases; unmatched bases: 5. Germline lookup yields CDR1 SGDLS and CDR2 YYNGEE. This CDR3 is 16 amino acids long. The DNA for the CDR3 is TGTGCCAGCAGCGGACAGGGGGACGACACTAATGAAAAACTGTTTTTT. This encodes CASSGQGDDTNEKLFF.

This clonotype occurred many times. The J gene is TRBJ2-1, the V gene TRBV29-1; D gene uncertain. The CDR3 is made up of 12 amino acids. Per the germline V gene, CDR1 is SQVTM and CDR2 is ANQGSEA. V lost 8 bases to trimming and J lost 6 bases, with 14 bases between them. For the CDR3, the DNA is TGCAGCATTTCTCTAGTCCCCAATGAGCAGTTCTTC. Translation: CSISLVPNEQFF.

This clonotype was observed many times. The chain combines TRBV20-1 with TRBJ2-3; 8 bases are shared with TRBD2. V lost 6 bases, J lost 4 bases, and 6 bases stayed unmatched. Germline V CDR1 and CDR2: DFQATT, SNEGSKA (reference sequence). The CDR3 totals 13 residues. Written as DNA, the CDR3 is TGCAGTGCCCGAGCGGGAGTGGCAGATACGCAGTATTTT. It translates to CSARAGVADTQYF.

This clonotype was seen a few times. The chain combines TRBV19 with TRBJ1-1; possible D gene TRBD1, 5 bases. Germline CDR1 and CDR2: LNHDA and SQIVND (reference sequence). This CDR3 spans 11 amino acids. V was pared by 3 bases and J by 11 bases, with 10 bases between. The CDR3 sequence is CASSITGDAFF. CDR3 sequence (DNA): TGTGCCAGTAGTATTACAGGCGACGCTTTCTTT.

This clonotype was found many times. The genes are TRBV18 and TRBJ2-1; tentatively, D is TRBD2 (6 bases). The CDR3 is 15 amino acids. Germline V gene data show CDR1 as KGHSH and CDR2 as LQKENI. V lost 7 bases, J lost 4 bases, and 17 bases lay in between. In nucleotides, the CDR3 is TGTGCCAGCTTCACCCTGCGGGATCGGTACAATGAGCAGTTCTTC. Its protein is CASFTLRDRYNEQFF.

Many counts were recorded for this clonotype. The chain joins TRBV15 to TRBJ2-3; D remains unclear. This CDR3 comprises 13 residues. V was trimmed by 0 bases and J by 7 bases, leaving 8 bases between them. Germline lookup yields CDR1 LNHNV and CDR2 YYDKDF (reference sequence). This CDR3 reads CATSRDPENTQYF. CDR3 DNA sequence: TGTGCCACCAGCAGAGATCCTGAGAATACGCAGTATTTT.